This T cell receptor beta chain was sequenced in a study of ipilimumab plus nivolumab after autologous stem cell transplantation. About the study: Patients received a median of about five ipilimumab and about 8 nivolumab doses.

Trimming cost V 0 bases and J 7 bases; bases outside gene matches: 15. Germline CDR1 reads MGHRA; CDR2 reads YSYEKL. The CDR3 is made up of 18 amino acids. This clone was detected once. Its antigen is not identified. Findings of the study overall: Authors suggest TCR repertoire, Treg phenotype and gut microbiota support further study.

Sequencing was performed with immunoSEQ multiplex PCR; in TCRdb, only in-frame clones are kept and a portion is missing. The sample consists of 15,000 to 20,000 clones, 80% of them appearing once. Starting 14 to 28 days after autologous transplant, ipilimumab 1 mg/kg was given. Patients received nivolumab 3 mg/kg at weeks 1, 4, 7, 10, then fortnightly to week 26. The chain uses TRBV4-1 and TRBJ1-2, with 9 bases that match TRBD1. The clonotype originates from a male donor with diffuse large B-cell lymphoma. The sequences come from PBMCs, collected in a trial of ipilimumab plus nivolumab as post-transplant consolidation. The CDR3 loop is CASSQDEWGPGQGSGYTF. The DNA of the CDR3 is TGCGCCAGCAGCCAAGATGAATGGGGCCCTGGACAGGGGTCTGGCTACACCTTC.